Listed below are T cell receptor beta chains from one sample, sequenced in a study of T cells in Graves' hyperthyroidism and ophthalmopathy. TCRdb analysed the multiplex PCR reads with MiXCR anew, one entry per CDR3 protein. The table lists about 710,000 distinct CDR3 sequences, over 15% of them singletons. The sample taken for sequencing was blood. The receptor source for this set is a man between 18 and 29 years old with Graves' hyperthyroidism. The CDR3 runs from the conserved cysteine through the conserved F or W. D genes are given only for firm matches. Clone size, where shown, is once, few, many, or a class for clones that have expanded.

>14|NA|TRBJ2-2|NA|TRBV3-1
TGTGCCAGCAGCCCCCGGTTTAACACCGGGGAGCTGTTTTTT
CASSPRFNTGELFF
>17|few|TRBJ1-2|NA|TRBV5-5
TGTGCCAGCAGCTTGAGCCCGGGGTTAGGGATCGACTATGGCTACACCTTC
CASSLSPGLGIDYGYTF
>12|NA|TRBJ2-1|NA|TRBV13
TGTGCCAGCACCCAAGCGGTAGATGAGCAGTTCTTC
CASTQAVDEQFF
>18|many|TRBJ2-2|TRBD2|TRBV7-3
TGTGCCAGCAGCTTAATAGCCAGACTAGCGGGGAACACCGGGGAGCTGTTTTTT
CASSLIARLAGNTGELFF
>13|once|TRBJ1-2|NA|TRBV10-3
TGTGCCATCACCAGTTCAGGAGGGTCGGGCTACACCTTC
CAITSSGGSGYTF
>15|many|TRBJ2-1|NA|TRBV7-2
TGTGCCAGCAGCCATACTAGTAGCACCTACAATGAGCAGTTCTTC
CASSHTSSTYNEQFF
>13|few|TRBJ1-2|NA|TRBV7-2
TGTGCCAGCAGCTTAGGGCGGGGGCGCGGCTACACCTTC
CASSLGRGRGYTF
>15|NA|TRBJ2-1|TRBD2|TRBV18
TGTGCCAGCTCACCGTTAGCGGGAACCTACAATGAGCAGTTCTTC
CASSPLAGTYNEQFF
>15|NA|TRBJ2-1|TRBD2|TRBV24-1
TGTGCCACCAGTATGACTAGCGGGACTCACAATGAGCAGTTCTTC
CATSMTSGTHNEQFF
>20|many|TRBJ2-1|NA|TRBV11-3
TGTGCCAGCAGCACCATCAACACCCGTTTCGACAGTCCCGAAGGAAATGAGCAGTTCTTC
CASSTINTRFDSPEGNEQFF
>14|many|TRBJ1-2|NA|TRBV12-3/TRBV12-4
TGTGCCAGCAGTTTAGAGGGGAGAGGCTATGGCTACACCTTC
CASSLEGRGYGYTF
>12|NA|TRBJ2-7|NA|TRBV6-1
TGTGCCAGCAGTGGGCAGCTAGACGAGCAGTACTTC
CASSGQLDEQYF
>13|many|TRBJ1-5|NA|TRBV2
TGTGCCAGCAGCAACACAGGGAATCAGCCCCAGCATTTT
CASSNTGNQPQHF
>15|many|TRBJ1-1|TRBD1|TRBV6-1
TGTGCCAGCAGTTACCTTCGGGACAGGGGCACTGAAGCTTTCTTT
CASSYLRDRGTEAFF
>14|NA|TRBJ2-1|NA|TRBV19
TGTGCCAGTGCCTTTGGGGGATACTACAATGAGCAGTTCTTC
CASAFGGYYNEQFF
>17|few|TRBJ2-2|TRBD2|TRBV6-1
TGTGCCAGCAGCAATCTGACACTAGCGGGAGAAACCGGGGAGCTGTTTTTT
CASSNLTLAGETGELFF
>16|few|TRBJ1-4|TRBD1|TRBV9
TGTGCCAGCAGCGTAAACAGGGGGCGCCCTAATGAAAAACTGTTTTTT
CASSVNRGRPNEKLFF
>14|many|TRBJ2-2|NA|TRBV6-1
TGTGCCAGCGCAGTAGCCGCGAACACCGGGGAGCTGTTTTTT
CASAVAANTGELFF
>15|NA|TRBJ1-5|NA|TRBV12-3/TRBV12-4
TGTGCCAGCACTACAACGAGGGGGTTCAATCAGCCCCAGCATTTT
CASTTTRGFNQPQHF
>16|few|TRBJ1-4|NA|TRBV10-3
TGTGCCATCAGTGAGACCCCGGAGAACTCTAATGAAAAACTGTTTTTT
CAISETPENSNEKLFF
>18|few|TRBJ2-6|NA|TRBV7-2
TGTGCCAGCAGCAAAGCACCGGGGGTTAACTCTGGGGCCAACGTCCTGACTTTC
CASSKAPGVNSGANVLTF
>11|NA|TRBJ2-1|TRBD1|TRBV12-5
TGTGCTAGTGCCCTAGGACAGGGACAGTTCTTC
CASALGQGQFF
>14|NA|TRBJ2-5|TRBD1|TRBV7-2
TGTGCCAGCAGCTACAGGGGGTACCAAGAGACCCAGTACTTC
CASSYRGYQETQYF
>14|many|TRBJ2-7|TRBD1|TRBV2
TGTGCCAGCAGTGCCCCGACAGGGGCGGGCGAGCAGTACTTC
CASSAPTGAGEQYF
>13|NA|TRBJ1-2|NA|TRBV6-1
TGTGCCAGCAGCGGGGCAGCGTTCTATGGCTACACCTTC
CASSGAAFYGYTF
>14|NA|TRBJ2-7|TRBD2|TRBV30
TGTGCCTGGGAACCGGGACTAGGAGATTACGAGCAGTACTTC
CAWEPGLGDYEQYF
>12|NA|TRBJ1-1|NA|TRBV6-6
TGTGCCAGCAGTTACGGGATGACTGAAGCTTTCTTT
CASSYGMTEAFF
>15|NA|TRBJ1-2|NA|TRBV5-1
TGCGCCAGCAGCCCACAACCGACCGGGACGGGTGGCTACACCTTC
CASSPQPTGTGGYTF
>14|many|TRBJ1-4|TRBD1|TRBV6-2/TRBV6-3
TGTGCCAGCAGTCCAGGACAGGGGGACGGAAAACTGTTTTTT
CASSPGQGDGKLFF
>18|many|TRBJ2-7|TRBD2|TRBV28
TGTGCCAGCAGTTTATCCCTGGGGCTAGCGGATAAACCCTACGAGCAGTACTTC
CASSLSLGLADKPYEQYF
>13|many|TRBJ1-5|NA|TRBV12-3/TRBV12-4
TGTGCCAGCAGTTTACGGGAGGATCAGCCCCAGCATTTT
CASSLREDQPQHF
>14|many|TRBJ1-1|TRBD1|TRBV24-1
TGTGCCACCAGTGACCCGACAGGGGGAGGTGAAGCTTTCTTT
CATSDPTGGGEAFF
>14|NA|TRBJ1-2|NA|TRBV3-1
TGTGCCAGCAGCCTCCTCTCTGGCCCCTCCGGCTACACCTTC
CASSLLSGPSGYTF
>13|many|TRBJ2-3|NA|TRBV20-1
TGCAGTGCTAGAGTAGGCGCGAAGGATACGCAGTATTTT
CSARVGAKDTQYF
>16|NA|TRBJ2-1|TRBD2|TRBV5-6
TGTGCCAGCAGCCTCCAGATAGCGGGAGGGAGCAATGAGCAGTTCTTC
CASSLQIAGGSNEQFF
>16|few|TRBJ1-5|NA|TRBV20-1
TGCAGTGGATTGACACCTAACAGGCCTTCGTGTTCGCCCCAGCATTTT
CSGLTPNRPSCSPQHF
>14|few|TRBJ1-1|TRBD1|TRBV20-1
TGCAGTGCTAGGGCGGGACAGATGAACACTGAAGCTTTCTTT
CSARAGQMNTEAFF
>14|many|TRBJ2-3|TRBD1|TRBV28
TGTGCCAGCAGTGTGACAGGGTTTACAGATACGCAGTATTTT
CASSVTGFTDTQYF
>13|few|TRBJ2-1|TRBD2|TRBV7-8
TGTGCCAGCAGCCGGGGGACTAGCGGTGAGCAGTTCTTC
CASSRGTSGEQFF
>16|NA|TRBJ1-2|NA|TRBV5-1
TGCGCCAGCAGCTGGGGGGACCATTCTCGGGACTATGGCTACACCTTC
CASSWGDHSRDYGYTF
>13|many|TRBJ2-5|TRBD2|TRBV27
TGTGCCAGCAGTCCGCTAGCGGGAGGGTCGGTGTACTTC
CASSPLAGGSVYF
>15|NA|TRBJ2-7|NA|TRBV4-1
TGCGCCAGCACCCCGGCCAGAGGGATGGGAGACGAGCAGTACTTC
CASTPARGMGDEQYF
>14|NA|TRBJ2-1|NA|TRBV20-1
TGCAGTGCTAGAGCAGGGGTCCCCTACAATGAGCAGTTCTTC
CSARAGVPYNEQFF
>11|NA|TRBJ1-2|NA|TRBV28
TGTGCCAGCAGTTCGTATTGGGGCTACACCTTC
CASSSYWGYTF
>15|NA|TRBJ2-7|TRBD2|TRBV6-1
TGTGCCAGCAGTACCACTAGCGGCTCACGCTACGAGCAGTACTTC
CASSTTSGSRYEQYF
>15|NA|TRBJ2-2|NA|TRBV7-9
TGTGCCAGCAGCTCCTCAAAGAGAAGGTTTGGGGAGCTGTTTTTT
CASSSSKRRFGELFF
>18|NA|TRBJ1-5|NA|TRBV28
TGTGCCAGCAGACTCCCTCTACCACAGGGATTCACCAATCAGCCCCAGCATTTT
CASRLPLPQGFTNQPQHF
>14|NA|TRBJ1-1|NA|TRBV7-2
TGTGCCAGCAGCTTAGCCGCCCCCGACCTAGAAGCTTTCTTT
CASSLAAPDLEAFF
>14|few|TRBJ2-5|TRBD2|TRBV7-2
TGTGCCAGCAGCTCTGAGCGGGAGGCAGAGACCCAGTACTTC
CASSSEREAETQYF
>15|NA|TRBJ2-7|TRBD1|TRBV10-3
TGTGCCATCAGATCGACAGGGGGCGAAAACTACGAGCAGTACTTC
CAIRSTGGENYEQYF
>14|NA|TRBJ2-1|NA|TRBV20-1
TGCAGTGCCCCCGGGGAGAGCTCCTACAATGAGCAGTTCTTC
CSAPGESSYNEQFF
>12|NA|TRBJ2-3|NA|TRBV12-5
TGTGCTAGTGGTTCTGTTACAGATACGCAGTATTTT
CASGSVTDTQYF
>16|many|TRBJ2-1|TRBD2|TRBV7-9
TGTGCCAGCAGCTCCCCTAGGTTAGCGGGAGTACGTGAGCAGTTCTTC
CASSSPRLAGVREQFF
>14|NA|TRBJ1-1|NA|TRBV19
TGTGCCAGTAGTCGGGAGATGATGAACACTGAAGCTTTCTTT
CASSREMMNTEAFF
>15|many|TRBJ2-6|NA|TRBV5-1
TGCGCCAGCAGCTTCCCGGGTACTGGGGCCAACGTCCTGACTTTC
CASSFPGTGANVLTF